These T cell receptor beta chains were read from a single sample in a study of cytomegalovirus exposure and HLA in healthy donors. The data were produced by immunoSEQ multiplex PCR, yet TCRdb's version contains in-frame clones alone and is incomplete. The table shows some 220,000 clones, with 77% occurring only once. The sample consisted of PBMCs. These receptors were collected from a woman in her fifties or sixties in good health and CMV-seropositive. The CDR3 runs from the conserved cysteine through the conserved F or W. Each record gives: clone size, D gene, V gene, J gene, CDR3 DNA, CDR3 protein. The D gene is left open where the match is weak. Part of the rows lack a size; the others show once, few, many or a class for expanded clones.

clone size: NA; D gene: TRBD1; V gene: TRBV25-1; J gene: TRBJ2-1; CDR3 DNA: TGTGCCAGCAGTGGACAGGGGAGCCAGTTCTTC; CDR3 protein: CASSGQGSQFF
clone size: NA; D gene: TRBD1; V gene: TRBV11-2; J gene: TRBJ2-2; CDR3 DNA: TGTGCCAGCAGCTCCCCTTCAGGGGGCAGGGGGGAGCTGTTTTTT; CDR3 protein: CASSSPSGGRGELFF
clone size: NA; D gene: TRBD1; V gene: TRBV27; J gene: TRBJ2-7; CDR3 DNA: TGTGCCAGCAGTTCCCCCACGACAGGGAGAAGCGAGCAGTACTTC; CDR3 protein: CASSSPTTGRSEQYF
clone size: NA; D gene: NA; V gene: TRBV29-1; J gene: TRBJ2-7; CDR3 DNA: TGCAGCGTTGCTAAAGTTTCCTACGAGCAGTACTTC; CDR3 protein: CSVAKVSYEQYF
clone size: NA; D gene: TRBD1; V gene: TRBV7-9; J gene: TRBJ2-7; CDR3 DNA: TGTGCCAGCAGAGGACAGGGGTCGGGCGAGCAGTACTTC; CDR3 protein: CASRGQGSGEQYF
clone size: few; D gene: NA; V gene: TRBV5-1; J gene: TRBJ2-7; CDR3 DNA: TGCGCCAGCAGCAGCGCTCAATCCTACGAGCAGTACTTC; CDR3 protein: CASSSAQSYEQYF
clone size: NA; D gene: NA; V gene: TRBV6-5; J gene: TRBJ1-2; CDR3 DNA: TGTGCCAGCAGTTACTCGACGGCAAGGGGCTATGGCTACACCTTC; CDR3 protein: CASSYSTARGYGYTF
clone size: NA; D gene: TRBD2; V gene: TRBV27; J gene: TRBJ2-7; CDR3 DNA: TGTGCCAGCAGTCCCAGCGGGAGTTACGAGCAGTACTTC; CDR3 protein: CASSPSGSYEQYF
clone size: NA; D gene: NA; V gene: TRBV7-8; J gene: TRBJ2-7; CDR3 DNA: TGTGCCAGCAGGCAAAGACAGGCCTACGAGCAGTACTTC; CDR3 protein: CASRQRQAYEQYF
clone size: NA; D gene: NA; V gene: TRBV2; J gene: TRBJ2-5; CDR3 DNA: TGTGCAAGCGGAGATTTGGGGGGACTAGAGACCCAGTACTTC; CDR3 protein: CASGDLGGLETQYF
clone size: NA; D gene: TRBD2; V gene: TRBV10-1; J gene: TRBJ2-1; CDR3 DNA: TGCGCCAGCAGTGAGACCCGAAATAGCGGGAAGCTGGCTGAGCAGTTCTTC; CDR3 protein: CASSETRNSGKLAEQFF
clone size: few; D gene: TRBD1; V gene: TRBV28; J gene: TRBJ1-3; CDR3 DNA: TGTGCCAGCAGTTTTTCCATGACAGGGGCAGGAAACACCATATATTTT; CDR3 protein: CASSFSMTGAGNTIYF
clone size: few; D gene: TRBD1; V gene: TRBV10-1; J gene: TRBJ1-1; CDR3 DNA: TGCGCCAGCAGGGGACAGGGGGACACTGAAGCTTTCTTT; CDR3 protein: CASRGQGDTEAFF
clone size: NA; D gene: NA; V gene: TRBV7-9; J gene: TRBJ1-3; CDR3 DNA: TGTTCCAGCAGCCGAGAATCTGGAAACACCATATATTTT; CDR3 protein: CSSSRESGNTIYF
clone size: NA; D gene: TRBD1; V gene: TRBV6-1; J gene: TRBJ1-2; CDR3 DNA: TGTGCCAGCAGTCCACAGGGGAGCGGCTACACCTTC; CDR3 protein: CASSPQGSGYTF
clone size: NA; D gene: NA; V gene: TRBV30; J gene: TRBJ1-4; CDR3 DNA: TGTGCCTGGAGCACGAGCGAAAAACTGTTTTTT; CDR3 protein: CAWSTSEKLFF
clone size: NA; D gene: NA; V gene: TRBV6-1; J gene: TRBJ1-1; CDR3 DNA: TGTGCCAGCAGTGAATTGGGGCGGTCTGAAGCTTTCTTT; CDR3 protein: CASSELGRSEAFF
clone size: NA; D gene: TRBD1; V gene: TRBV5-1; J gene: TRBJ2-7; CDR3 DNA: TGCGCCAGCAGCTTGGGGACAGGGGCCGGTAACGAGCAGTACTTC; CDR3 protein: CASSLGTGAGNEQYF